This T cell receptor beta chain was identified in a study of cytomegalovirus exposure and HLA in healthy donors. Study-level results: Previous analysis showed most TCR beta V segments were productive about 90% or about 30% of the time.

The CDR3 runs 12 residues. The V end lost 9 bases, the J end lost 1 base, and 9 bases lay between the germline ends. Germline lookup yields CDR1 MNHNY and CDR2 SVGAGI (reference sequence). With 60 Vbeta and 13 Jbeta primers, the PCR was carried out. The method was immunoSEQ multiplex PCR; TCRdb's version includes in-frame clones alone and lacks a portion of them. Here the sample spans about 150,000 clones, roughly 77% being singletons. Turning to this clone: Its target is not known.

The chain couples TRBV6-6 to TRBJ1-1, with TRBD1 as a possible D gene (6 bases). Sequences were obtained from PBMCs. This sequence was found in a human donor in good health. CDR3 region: CARSDRNTEAFF. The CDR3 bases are TGTGCCAGATCGGACAGGAACACTGAAGCTTTCTTT.